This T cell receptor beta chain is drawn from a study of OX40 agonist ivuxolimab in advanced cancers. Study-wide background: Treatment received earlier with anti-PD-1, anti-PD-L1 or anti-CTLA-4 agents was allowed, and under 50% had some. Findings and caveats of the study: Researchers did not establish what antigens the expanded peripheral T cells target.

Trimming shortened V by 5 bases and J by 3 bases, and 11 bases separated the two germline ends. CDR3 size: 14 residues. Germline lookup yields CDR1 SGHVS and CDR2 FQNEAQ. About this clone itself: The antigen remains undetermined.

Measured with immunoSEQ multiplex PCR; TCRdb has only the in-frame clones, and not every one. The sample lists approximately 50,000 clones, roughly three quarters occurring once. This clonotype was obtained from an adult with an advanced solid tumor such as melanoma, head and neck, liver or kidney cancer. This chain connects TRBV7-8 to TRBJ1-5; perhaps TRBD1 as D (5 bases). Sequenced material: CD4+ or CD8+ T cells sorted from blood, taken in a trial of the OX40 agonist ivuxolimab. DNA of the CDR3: TGTGCCAGCAGCCAGATCAGGGACAATCAGCCCCAGCATTTT. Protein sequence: CASSQIRDNQPQHF.